This T cell receptor beta chain came from a study of metastatic and nonmetastatic thyroid tumors. About the research overall: Comparative analysis of repertoires was undertaken across blood and tumor or nodule tissue obtained from malignant and benign thyroid patients.

The CDR3 is 15 amino acids. Germline-derived CDR1 and CDR2 are SGHAT and FQNNGV. TCRdb reprocessed the PCR reads using MiXCR. The sample yields about 16,000 clones, under 15% seen once. Patients had received no treatment of any kind before thyroid surgery. As concerns this clone: At one of its ends the junction is not consistent with the germline gene, which may arise from a read error.

This TCR came from a female donor with papillary thyroid cancer or a benign thyroid nodule (not recorded which). Some clones in this sample may be carry-over from other donors' samples. The sample consisted of tumor tissue. V usage is TRBV11-2 and J usage is TRBJ1-5; D remains unclear. CDR3 in amino acids: CANSLEARGREPQHF. As DNA, the CDR3 is TGTGCCAACAGCTTAGAGGCCCGGGGAAGGGAGCCCCAGCATTTT.